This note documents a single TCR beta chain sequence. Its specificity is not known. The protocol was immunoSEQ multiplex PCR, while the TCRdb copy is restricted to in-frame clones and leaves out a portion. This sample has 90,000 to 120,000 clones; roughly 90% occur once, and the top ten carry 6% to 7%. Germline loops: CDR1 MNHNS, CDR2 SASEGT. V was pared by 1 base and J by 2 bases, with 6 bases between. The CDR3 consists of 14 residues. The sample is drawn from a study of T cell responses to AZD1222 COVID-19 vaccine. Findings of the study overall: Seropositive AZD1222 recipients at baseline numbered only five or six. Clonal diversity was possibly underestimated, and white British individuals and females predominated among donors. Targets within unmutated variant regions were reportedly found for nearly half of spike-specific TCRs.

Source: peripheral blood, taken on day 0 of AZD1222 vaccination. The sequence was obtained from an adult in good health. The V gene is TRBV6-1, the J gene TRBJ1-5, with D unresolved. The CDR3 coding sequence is TGTGCCAGCAGTGAAGTGGAAGGCAATCAGCCCCAGCATTTT. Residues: CASSEVEGNQPQHF.